The 5 T cell receptor beta chains given below trace back to one sample, sequenced in a study of T-cell reconstitution after alpha-beta-depleted transplantation in children. Unique molecular identifiers were used to barcode this TCRbeta library. TCRdb itself ran the PCR reads through MiXCR, one entry per CDR3 protein. The sample has about 200,000 distinct CDR3 sequences, about 8.4% seen once. Source: PBMCs, mostly from graft donor cells, taken 360 days after TCRalphabeta/CD19-depleted stem cell transplant. These receptors came from a male patient between 2 and 15 years old who had a stem cell transplant for acute myeloid leukemia, so the T cells may come from the graft donor.

There are a few counts of this clonotype. The V gene is TRBV12-3 or TRBV12-4, the J gene TRBJ1-1, with D possibly matching TRBD1 (5 bases). The CDR3 totals 14 residues. The V and J ends lost 5 bases and 6 bases respectively, with 16 bases between them. In nucleotides, the CDR3 is TGTGCCAGCAGTCCCAGGGCGGCAGCCCCTGAAGCTTTCTTT. Protein sequence: CASSPRAAAPEAFF.

This clonotype was seen a handful of times. The rearrangement joins TRBV29-1 to TRBJ2-3; 9 nucleotides match TRBD1. Trimming removed 6 bases from V and 7 bases from J; junction bases left unmatched: 8. Germline CDR1 reads SQVTM; CDR2 reads ANQGSEA. CDR3 length: 13 amino acids. CDR3 in amino acids: CSVADRGGNTQYF. The CDR3 DNA reads TGCAGCGTGGCGGACAGGGGAGGGAATACGCAGTATTTT.

In this sample, this clonotype turned up many times. This chain connects TRBV13 to TRBJ2-7; D is uncertain. The ends were cut back, 3 bases at V and 4 bases at J, with 13 bases in the middle. This CDR3 comprises 14 residues. In germline, CDR1 is PRHDT, CDR2 FYEKMQ (reference sequence). The CDR3, as DNA: TGTGCCAGCAGCTTTTCCCTCCAGGAGTACGAGCAGTACGTC. Its protein is CASSFSLQEYEQYV.

This clonotype was observed at least ten times. The chain has TRBV20-1 and TRBJ2-1, with a tentative D call TRBD1 (6 bases). With 4 bases removed from V and 0 bases from J, the gap between germline ends came to 19 bases. CDR3 size: 17 residues. Germline CDR1 is DFQATT and CDR2 is SNEGSKA (reference sequence). CDR3 amino acids: CSAIGGEPIFSYNEQFF. The CDR3 nucleotides are TGCAGTGCTATAGGGGGAGAACCCATTTTCTCCTACAATGAGCAGTTCTTC.

This clonotype appeared many times. The chain uses TRBV6-2 or TRBV6-3 and TRBJ2-7; D is ambiguous. The CDR3 sequence is 13 residues long. From germline, CDR1 is MNHEY and CDR2 SVGEGT. V lost 5 bases, J lost 3 bases, and 11 bases lay in between. DNA of the CDR3: TGTGCCAGCAGTGACTGGTCTGTCTACGAGCAGTACTTC. It is translated as CASSDWSVYEQYF.